The 2 T cell receptor beta chains presented below share a single source sample, sequenced in a study of graft-versus-host responses after intestinal transplantation. Clones were read by immunoSEQ multiplex PCR, and TCRdb kept only the in-frame ones, dropping some. The sample holds fewer than 95,000 clones; approximately 94% are singletons and the top ten take 1.5% to 2.5%. Their antigen targets remain unknown. Sequenced here: unstimulated CD8+ T cells sorted from spleen or lymph node cells, sampled before intestinal transplant. The receptors were gathered from a human donor who received an intestinal transplant.

The chain has TRBV12-5 and TRBJ1-1; D is uncertain. V lost 6 bases, J lost 3 bases, and 11 bases lay in between. The CDR3 spans 13 residues. Looked up from germline, CDR1 is LGHNT and CDR2 is FRNRAP. The CDR3 here is CASGPPMDTEAFF. CDR3 bases: TGTGCTAGTGGGCCTCCTATGGACACTGAAGCTTTCTTT.

The rearrangement uses TRBV30 and TRBJ2-2; 15 bases agree with TRBD2. J lost 6 bases, V lost 1 base, and 3 bases had no gene match. CDR1 and CDR2 (germline): GTSNPN, SVGIG (reference sequence). The CDR3 extends over 16 amino acids. CDR3 nucleotide sequence: TGTGCCTGGAGTGGCGGACTAGCGGGGGGGCCCGGGGAGCTGTTTTTT. Translating gives CAWSGGLAGGPGELFF.